A single sample is the source of the 4 T cell receptor beta chains below, sequenced in a study of T cells after yellow fever vaccination. In TCRdb, the 5' RACE reads were re-called with MiXCR into one record per CDR3 protein. The profile shows approximately 330,000 distinct CDR3 sequences, approximately 12% of them singletons. The input for sequencing was CD4+ T cells sorted from PBMCs, taken 15 days after the yellow fever booster vaccination. All receptors come from a man younger than 35 who received the YFV17D yellow fever vaccine.

This clonotype was seen only a few times. The gene calls are TRBV11-2 and TRBJ2-3; the match to TRBD2 covers 7 bases. From germline, CDR1 is SGHAT and CDR2 FQNNGV. The CDR3 is 14 residues long. V was pared by 5 bases and J by 6 bases, with 8 bases of the junction left unmatched. The CDR3 region is CASSPPGGRDTQYF. As DNA, the CDR3 is TGTGCCAGCAGCCCCCCCGGGGGGAGGGATACGCAGTATTTT.

This clonotype was detected a few times. V and J are TRBV27 and TRBJ1-1; 7 positions agree with TRBD1. CDR3 length: 11 amino acids. Germline CDR1 and CDR2: MNHEY and SMNVEV (reference sequence). The V segment lost 8 bases and the J segment 9 bases; nucleotides outside the gene matches: 6. CDR3 residues: CASAETGKAFF. For the CDR3, the DNA is TGTGCCAGCGCGGAGACAGGGAAAGCTTTCTTT.

This clonotype has a handful of counts. The chain recombines TRBV7-2 with TRBJ2-1; 8 bases agree with TRBD2. The germline gives CDR1 SGHTA, CDR2 FQGNSA. J lost 4 bases, V lost 1 base, and 12 bases had no gene match. This CDR3 comprises 18 residues. This CDR3 reads CASSLDSLAGRTYNEQFF. The CDR3 DNA reads as TGTGCCAGCAGCTTAGATTCGTTAGCGGGGAGGACGTACAATGAGCAGTTCTTC.

The chain employs TRBV27 and TRBJ2-3, with 8 positions matching TRBD2. This CDR3 has 17 residues. The germline V gene has CDR1 MNHEY and CDR2 SMNVEV (reference sequence). V dropped 6 bases and J dropped 0; count of bases not matched to a gene: 11. The CDR3: CASRSFNGGESTDTQYF. Written as DNA, the CDR3 is TGTGCCAGCAGATCATTTAACGGGGGGGAGAGCACAGATACGCAGTATTTT.